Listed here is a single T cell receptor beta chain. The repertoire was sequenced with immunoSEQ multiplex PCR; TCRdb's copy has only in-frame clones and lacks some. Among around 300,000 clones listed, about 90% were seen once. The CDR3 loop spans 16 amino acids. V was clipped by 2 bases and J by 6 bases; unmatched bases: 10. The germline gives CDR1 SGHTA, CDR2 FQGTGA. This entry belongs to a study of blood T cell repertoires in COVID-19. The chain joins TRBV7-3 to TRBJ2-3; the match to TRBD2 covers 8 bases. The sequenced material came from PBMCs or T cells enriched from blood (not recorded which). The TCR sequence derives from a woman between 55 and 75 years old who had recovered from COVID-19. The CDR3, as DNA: TGTGCCAGCAGCTTACCGGGAGGGGGAAATGAGGATACGCAGTATTTT. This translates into CASSLPGGGNEDTQYF.